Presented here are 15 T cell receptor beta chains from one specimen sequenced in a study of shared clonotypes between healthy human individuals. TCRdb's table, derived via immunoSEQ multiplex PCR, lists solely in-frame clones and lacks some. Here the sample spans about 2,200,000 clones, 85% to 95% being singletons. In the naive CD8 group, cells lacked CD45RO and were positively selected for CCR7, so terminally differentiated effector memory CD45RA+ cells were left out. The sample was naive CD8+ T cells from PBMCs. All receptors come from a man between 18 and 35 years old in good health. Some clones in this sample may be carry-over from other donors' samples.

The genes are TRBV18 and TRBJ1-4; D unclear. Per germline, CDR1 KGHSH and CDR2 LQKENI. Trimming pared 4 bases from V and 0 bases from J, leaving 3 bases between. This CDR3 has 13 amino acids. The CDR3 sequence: CASSHATNEKLFF. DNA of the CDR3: TGTGCCAGCTCACACGCAACTAATGAAAAACTGTTTTTT.

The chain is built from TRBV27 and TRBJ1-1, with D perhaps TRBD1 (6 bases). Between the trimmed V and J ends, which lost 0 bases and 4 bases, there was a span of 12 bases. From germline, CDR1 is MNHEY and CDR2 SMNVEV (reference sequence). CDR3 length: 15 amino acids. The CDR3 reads CASSLSVGGSTEAFF. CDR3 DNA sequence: TGTGCCAGCAGTTTATCTGTAGGGGGGTCCACTGAAGCTTTCTTT.

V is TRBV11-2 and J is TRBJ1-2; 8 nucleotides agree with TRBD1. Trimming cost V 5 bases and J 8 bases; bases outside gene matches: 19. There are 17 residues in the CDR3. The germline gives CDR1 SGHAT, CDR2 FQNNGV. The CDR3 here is CASSHFPGRDRPEGYTF. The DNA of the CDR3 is TGTGCCAGCAGCCACTTCCCGGGTCGGGACAGGCCTGAAGGCTACACCTTC.

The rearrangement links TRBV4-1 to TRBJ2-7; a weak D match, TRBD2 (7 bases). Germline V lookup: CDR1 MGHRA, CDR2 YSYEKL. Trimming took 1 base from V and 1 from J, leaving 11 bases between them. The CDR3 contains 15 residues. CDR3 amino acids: CASSQAGEGSYEQYF. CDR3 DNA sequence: TGCGCCAGCAGCCAAGCAGGGGAGGGGTCCTACGAGCAGTACTTC.

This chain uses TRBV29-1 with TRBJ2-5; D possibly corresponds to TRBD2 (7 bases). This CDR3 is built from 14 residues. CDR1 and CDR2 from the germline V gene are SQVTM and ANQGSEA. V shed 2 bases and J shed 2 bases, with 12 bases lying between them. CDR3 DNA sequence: TGCAGCGTTGAAAGTAGGGGGGGACAAGAGACCCAGTACTTC. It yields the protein CSVESRGGQETQYF.

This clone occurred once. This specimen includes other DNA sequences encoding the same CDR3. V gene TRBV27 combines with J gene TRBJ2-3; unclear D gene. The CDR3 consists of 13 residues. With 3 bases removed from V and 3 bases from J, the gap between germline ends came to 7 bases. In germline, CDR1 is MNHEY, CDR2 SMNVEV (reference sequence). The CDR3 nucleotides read TGTGCCAGCAGTTTGCTGACAACAGATACGCAGTATTTT. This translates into CASSLLTTDTQYF.

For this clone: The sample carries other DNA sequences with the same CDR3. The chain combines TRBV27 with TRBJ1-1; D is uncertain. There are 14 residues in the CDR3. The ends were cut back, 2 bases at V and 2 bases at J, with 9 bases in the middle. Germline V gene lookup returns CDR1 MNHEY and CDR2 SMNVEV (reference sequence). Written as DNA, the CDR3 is TGTGCCAGCAGTTTAATAGGAGCCAACACTGAAGCTTTCTTT. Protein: CASSLIGANTEAFF.

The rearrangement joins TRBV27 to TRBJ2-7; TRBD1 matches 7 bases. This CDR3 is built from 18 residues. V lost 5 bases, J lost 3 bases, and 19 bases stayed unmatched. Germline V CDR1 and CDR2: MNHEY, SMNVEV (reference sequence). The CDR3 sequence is CASSLISATGVGYYEQYF. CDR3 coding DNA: TGTGCCAGCAGTCTCATCAGTGCTACAGGGGTGGGGTACTACGAGCAGTACTTC.

The CDR3 DNA is TGTGCCACCATTATACGAGGCGAGCAGTACTTC. Residues: CATIIRGEQYF. The V call is TRBV7-2, the J call TRBJ2-7, with no clear D. Germline V gives CDR1 SGHTA, CDR2 FQGNSA. The V and J ends lost 10 bases and 6 bases respectively, with 13 bases between them. The CDR3 is 11 amino acids.

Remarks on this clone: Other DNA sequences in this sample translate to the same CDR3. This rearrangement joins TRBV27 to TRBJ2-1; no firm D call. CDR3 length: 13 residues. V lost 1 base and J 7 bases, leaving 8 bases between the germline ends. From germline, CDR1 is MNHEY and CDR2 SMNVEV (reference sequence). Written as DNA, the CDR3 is TGTGCCAGCAGTTTATTGGCCGGGAATGAGCAGTTCTTC. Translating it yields CASSLLAGNEQFF.

CDR3 region: CASSPQAWGETQYF. In nucleotides, the CDR3 is TGTGCCAGCAGCCCCCAGGCGTGGGGAGAGACCCAGTACTTC. The chain carries TRBV6-4 and TRBJ2-5; no clear D gene. CDR1 and CDR2 (germline): MRHNA, SNTAGT. The V end lost 6 bases, the J end lost 4 bases, and 15 bases lay between the germline ends. The CDR3 extends over 14 amino acids.

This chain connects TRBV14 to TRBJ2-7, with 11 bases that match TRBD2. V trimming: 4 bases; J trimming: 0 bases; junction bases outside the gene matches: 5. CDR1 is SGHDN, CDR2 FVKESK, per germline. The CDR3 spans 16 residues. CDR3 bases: TGTGCCAGCAGCCGCCGACTAGCGGGGCCCTCCTACGAGCAGTACTTC. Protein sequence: CASSRRLAGPSYEQYF.

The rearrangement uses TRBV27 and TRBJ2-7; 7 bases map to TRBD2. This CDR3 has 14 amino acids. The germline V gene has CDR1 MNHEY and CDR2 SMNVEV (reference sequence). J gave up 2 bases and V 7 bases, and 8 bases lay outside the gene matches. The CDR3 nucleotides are TGTGCCAGCAATTCTTTAGCGGGCCCCTACGAGCAGTACTTC. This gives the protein CASNSLAGPYEQYF.

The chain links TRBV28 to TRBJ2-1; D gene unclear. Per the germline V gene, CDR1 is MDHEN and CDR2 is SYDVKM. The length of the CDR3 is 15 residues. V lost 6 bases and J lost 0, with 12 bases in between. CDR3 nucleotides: TGTGCCAGCAGGCTCGACGCGAGCTCCTACAATGAGCAGTTCTTC. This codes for CASRLDASSYNEQFF.

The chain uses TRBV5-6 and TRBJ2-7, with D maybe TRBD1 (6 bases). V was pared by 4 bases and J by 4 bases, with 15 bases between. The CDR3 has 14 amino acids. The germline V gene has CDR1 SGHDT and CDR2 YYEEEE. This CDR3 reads CASSTTAQGYEQYF. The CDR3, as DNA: TGTGCCAGCAGCACAACAGCCCAGGGGTACGAGCAGTACTTC.